The subject of this entry is one T cell receptor beta chain. Antigen: not known. Per the germline V gene, CDR1 is MDHEN and CDR2 is SYDVKM. The CDR3 runs to 13 residues. Between the trimmed V and J ends, which lost 5 bases and 2 bases, there was a span of 10 bases. Enrollment shut out patients with autoimmune disease history or systemic immunosuppression. Baseline, cycle 4 day 1, and cycle 7 day 1 were the blood sampling points. The entry originates in a study of OX40 agonist ivuxolimab in advanced cancers. Study-wide results and caveats: The antigens recognized by the expanded peripheral T cells, that is their antigen specificity, were not determined.

Clones were read by immunoSEQ multiplex PCR, and TCRdb kept only the in-frame ones, dropping some. The repertoire consists of 55,000 to 70,000 clones, with around 83% occurring once and the leading ten covering 4.7%. The input for sequencing was CD4+ or CD8+ T cells sorted from blood, taken in a trial of the OX40 agonist ivuxolimab. The rearrangement links TRBV28 to TRBJ2-7, with TRBD1 as a possible D gene (6 bases). This clonotype was sampled from an adult with an advanced solid tumor such as melanoma, head and neck, liver or kidney cancer. The CDR3 here is CASSAQGPYEQYF. CDR3 DNA: TGTGCCAGCAGTGCCCAGGGGCCCTACGAGCAGTACTTC.